Below are 18 T cell receptor beta chains sequenced from a single sample in a study of technical replicates of blood from several donors. Repertoires were generated with immunoSEQ multiplex PCR, while TCRdb's copy carries only in-frame clones and drops some. Here the sample spans 80,000 to 90,000 clones, less than 95% being singletons. Sequencing was carried out using T cells isolated from PBMCs. These receptors were collected from a human donor in good health.

The chain uses TRBV5-3 and TRBJ1-5, with D possibly being TRBD1 (5 bases). TRBV5-3 is an ORF, with its function uncertain. This CDR3 comprises 15 residues. V lost 0 bases, J lost 4 bases, and 11 bases lay in between. CDR3 region: CARSLDRPSNQPQHF. CDR3 nucleotides: TGTGCCAGAAGCTTGGACAGGCCGTCTAATCAGCCCCAGCATTTT.

The chain links TRBV4-1 to TRBJ2-1, with TRBD2 matching 15 bases. The ends lost 3 bases at V and 10 bases at J; junction bases unmatched: 10. This CDR3 spans 17 amino acids. Germline values: CDR1 MGHRA, CDR2 YSYEKL. The CDR3 DNA is TGCGCCAGCAGCCATAAGACACCGGGACTAGCGGGAGGAGAGCAGTTCTTC. As protein: CASSHKTPGLAGGEQFF.

This chain uses TRBV19 with TRBJ2-7; perhaps TRBD2 as D (5 bases). V was shortened by 5 bases and J by 1 base, with 18 bases between the two germline ends. The CDR3 consists of 16 residues. The germline V gene encodes CDR1 LNHDA and CDR2 SQIVND (reference sequence). CDR3 amino acids: CASSGMAGVGSYEQYF. The CDR3 bases are TGTGCCAGTAGTGGGATGGCGGGCGTCGGATCCTACGAGCAGTACTTC.

The chain links TRBV18 to TRBJ2-1; D is possibly TRBD1 (5 bases). The CDR3 has 15 amino acids. V lost 2 bases to trimming and J lost 6 bases, with 14 bases between them. CDR1 and CDR2 from the germline V gene are KGHSH and LQKENI. CDR3 residues: CASSPAQGSVNEQFF. The CDR3 region has the DNA TGTGCCAGCTCACCAGCTCAGGGCAGCGTCAATGAGCAGTTCTTC.

The genes are TRBV5-1 and TRBJ2-7; D is perhaps TRBD2 (5 bases). Germline-derived CDR1 and CDR2 are SGHRS and YFSETQ. V lost 4 bases and J 3 bases, leaving 17 bases between the germline ends. The CDR3 extends over 15 amino acids. CDR3: CASSRPPGGGYEQYF. The CDR3 nucleotides read TGCGCCAGCAGCCGTCCCCCAGGAGGAGGCTACGAGCAGTACTTC.

The CDR3 bases are TGTGCCATCAGTGAGTCGAGGGAGACCGGCGATGAGCAGTTCTTC. Its translation is CAISESRETGDEQFF. The genes are TRBV10-3 and TRBJ2-1; the D gene is possibly TRBD2 (5 bases). Germline CDR1 reads ENHRY; CDR2 reads SYGVKD. Trimming took off 0 bases at V and 8 bases at J, with 14 bases between the two ends. The CDR3 sequence is 15 residues long.

This clone was seen once. The chain is built from TRBV6-5 and TRBJ2-7; TRBD2 might be the D (7 bases). The CDR3 runs to 14 residues. Per the germline V gene, CDR1 is MNHEY and CDR2 is SVGAGI. The ends were cut back, 2 bases at V and 0 bases at J, with 8 bases in the middle. CDR3 region: CASSYRGGSYEQYF. As DNA, the CDR3 is TGTGCCAGCAGTTACAGGGGGGGCTCCTACGAGCAGTACTTC.

J is TRBJ1-1 and V is TRBV6-5, with D maybe TRBD1 (5 bases). This CDR3 contains 14 residues. From germline, CDR1 is MNHEY and CDR2 SVGAGI. V was clipped by 8 bases and J by 4 bases, with 17 bases between them. The CDR3 protein is CASGVRGLGTEAFF. CDR3 DNA: TGTGCCAGCGGAGTAAGGGGTTTGGGCACTGAAGCTTTCTTT.

The chain recombines TRBV6-5 with TRBJ1-1; possibly TRBD1 for D (6 bases). Germline V lookup: CDR1 MNHEY, CDR2 SVGAGI. V lost 2 bases and J lost 5, with 15 bases in between. This CDR3 comprises 15 residues. CDR3 protein: CASSYEGGFRTEAFF. In nucleotides, the CDR3 is TGTGCCAGCAGTTACGAAGGGGGTTTTAGGACTGAAGCTTTCTTT.

V gene TRBV4-1 combines with J gene TRBJ1-1; tentative D call: TRBD1 (6 bases). The V gene's germline CDR1 is MGHRA and CDR2 YSYEKL. This CDR3 is 16 amino acids long. V was pared by 4 bases and J by 3 bases, with 18 bases between. The CDR3 coding sequence is TGCGCCAGCAGCCGAACGGGGGGCGGATGGGACACTGAAGCTTTCTTT. It codes for CASSRTGGGWDTEAFF.

The chain carries TRBV7-2 and TRBJ1-2; D ambiguous. CDR3 length: 14 amino acids. Germline V gene sequence: CDR1 SGHTA, CDR2 FQGNSA. The V end lost 5 bases, the J end lost 7 bases, and 17 bases lay between the germline ends. CDR3 coding DNA: TGTGCCAGCAGCAACTACGGCCTGACCCTTGGCTACACCTTC. Protein product: CASSNYGLTLGYTF.

The chain combines TRBV27 with TRBJ1-5; D is unresolved. Trimming took 6 bases from V and 0 from J, leaving 9 bases between them. This CDR3 region has 14 residues. From germline, CDR1 is MNHEY and CDR2 SMNVEV (reference sequence). CDR3 nucleotide sequence: TGTGCCAGCAGAGCGGGGTTTAGCAATCAGCCCCAGCATTTT. It specifies CASRAGFSNQPQHF.

The V and J genes are TRBV11-2 and TRBJ2-1; 12 nucleotides match TRBD1. V was clipped by 4 bases and J by 5 bases; unmatched bases: 9. CDR1 is SGHAT and CDR2 is FQNNGV in the germline V gene. This CDR3 is 17 amino acids long. The CDR3 nucleotides read TGTGCCAGCAGCTCACACACCGGGACAGGGGGCCACAATGAGCAGTTCTTC. Translation gives CASSSHTGTGGHNEQFF.

CDR3: CASQGRDLTLYEQYF. The CDR3 bases are TGTGCCAGCCAGGGGAGGGACTTAACTCTCTACGAGCAGTACTTC. The rearrangement uses TRBV2 and TRBJ2-7, with D tentatively TRBD2 (7 bases). CDR1 and CDR2 from the germline V gene are SNHLY and FYNNEI. Trimming removed 8 bases at V and 3 bases at J, with 20 bases between. This CDR3 spans 15 amino acids.

The genes are TRBV27 and TRBJ2-7, with 10 bases aligning to TRBD2. V lost 0 bases and J lost 2; bases outside the gene matches: 4. The length of the CDR3 is 16 residues. Germline V gene data show CDR1 as MNHEY and CDR2 as SMNVEV (reference sequence). CDR3 nucleotide sequence: TGTGCCAGCAGTTTATCGGGCCTAGCGGGAGCCTACGAGCAGTACTTC. This translates into CASSLSGLAGAYEQYF.

V usage is TRBV19 and J usage is TRBJ1-1, with 12 nucleotides matching TRBD1. CDR1 and CDR2 from the germline V gene are LNHDA and SQIVND (reference sequence). The CDR3 is 19 residues long. The V segment lost 4 bases and the J segment 4 bases; nucleotides outside the gene matches: 16. CDR3 nucleotide sequence: TGTGCCAGTAGTACTCGGGGACAGGGGGCGAGGCTGTTTGCCACTGAAGCTTTCTTT. It translates to CASSTRGQGARLFATEAFF.

The chain employs TRBV27 and TRBJ1-1; D might be TRBD1 (5 bases). The CDR3 sequence is 13 residues long. Germline loops: CDR1 MNHEY, CDR2 SMNVEV (reference sequence). Trimming left V 2 bases short and J 4 bases short, with 8 bases between. CDR3 in DNA: TGTGCCAGCAGTTTAGGTAGGGGCACTGAAGCTTTCTTT. Amino acids: CASSLGRGTEAFF.

V gene TRBV27 combines with J gene TRBJ2-7, with D possibly matching TRBD2 (5 bases). The V gene lost 6 bases and the J gene lost 5 bases, with 17 bases spanning the gap. This CDR3 is built from 14 residues. Germline-derived CDR1 and CDR2 are MNHEY and SMNVEV (reference sequence). The CDR3 is CASRLRGIGNEQYF. The CDR3 coding sequence is TGTGCCAGCAGGCTTCGGGGAATAGGCAACGAGCAGTACTTC.